The 11 T cell receptor beta chains listed next were all sequenced from one sample in a study of cytomegalovirus exposure and HLA in healthy donors. TCRdb's copy holds only in-frame clones and misses some; the assay was immunoSEQ multiplex PCR. The sample contains approximately 200,000 clones, about 86% of which appear only once. Sequencing used PBMCs. The receptor source for this set is a woman aged 18-29 years in good health and CMV-seronegative.

The chain combines TRBV14 with TRBJ1-2; 8 bases align to TRBD1. CDR3 length: 14 residues. CDR1 is SGHDN and CDR2 is FVKESK in the germline V gene. J was trimmed by 5 bases and V by 4 bases; bases with no gene match: 6. For the CDR3, the DNA is TGTGCCAGCAGCCCAGGGGGCGGGATATATGGCTACACCTTC. As protein: CASSPGGGIYGYTF.

The chain carries TRBV10-3 and TRBJ2-7, with 15 bases lining up with TRBD2. V was clipped by 11 bases and J by 0 bases; unmatched bases: 8. The V gene's germline CDR1 is ENHRY and CDR2 SYGVKD. The CDR3 is 16 residues long. CDR3 region: CAAGTSGRPDSYEQYF. Here the CDR3 DNA reads TGTGCCGCCGGGACTAGCGGGAGGCCGGACTCCTACGAGCAGTACTTC.

The gene calls are TRBV7-8 and TRBJ2-1, with 11 bases fitting TRBD2. Germline loops: CDR1 SGHVS, CDR2 FQNEAQ. V lost 2 bases to trimming and J lost 6 bases; unmatched junction nucleotides: 9. The CDR3 covers 17 residues. CDR3 region: CASSLSPGLAESNEQFF. The CDR3 DNA is TGTGCCAGCAGCTTAAGTCCGGGACTAGCGGAGAGCAATGAGCAGTTCTTC.

The chain has TRBV7-6 and TRBJ1-3; D is possibly TRBD1 (6 bases). Trimming left V 5 bases short and J 2 bases short, with 19 bases between. The V gene's germline CDR1 is SGHVS and CDR2 FNYEAQ. The CDR3 spans 17 residues. CDR3 DNA: TGTGCCAGCAGCCCGATAAGGACAGAAGGGGCTGGAAACACCATATATTTT. Translation: CASSPIRTEGAGNTIYF.

This rearrangement joins TRBV4-1 to TRBJ2-7; a weak D match, TRBD1 (6 bases). This CDR3 has 13 amino acids. Germline CDR1 and CDR2: MGHRA and YSYEKL. The V gene lost 11 bases and the J gene lost 5 bases, with 19 bases spanning the gap. CDR3 region: CAPVGHKTNEQYF. In nucleotides, the CDR3 is TGCGCCCCTGTGGGACATAAGACCAACGAGCAGTACTTC.

The genes are TRBV9 and TRBJ1-2; 8 nucleotides line up with TRBD1. CDR1 and CDR2 from the germline V gene are SGDLS and YYNGEE. This CDR3 is 14 amino acids long. V lost 5 bases and J lost 6; bases outside the gene matches: 9. The DNA for the CDR3 is TGTGCCAGCAGTAGTCAGGGGGCGCGTGATGGCTACACCTTC. This encodes CASSSQGARDGYTF.

The CDR3 bases are TGTGCCAGCAGCCTGCAGACCCGGGGTGGTGAAGCTTTCTTT. Its translation: CASSLQTRGGEAFF. The V gene is TRBV28, the J gene TRBJ1-1; D unresolved. The CDR3 length is 14 residues. V lost 6 bases and J 7 bases, leaving 18 bases between the germline ends. Germline CDR1 reads MDHEN; CDR2 reads SYDVKM.

J is TRBJ2-3 and V is TRBV30; D unresolved. The V and J ends lost 1 base and 6 bases respectively, with 8 bases between them. CDR3 length: 12 amino acids. Germline values: CDR1 GTSNPN, CDR2 SVGIG (reference sequence). DNA of the CDR3: TGTGCCTGGAGTGGTATAGCCGATACGCAGTATTTT. Translation: CAWSGIADTQYF. Looking up the rest from reference TRBV30 and TRBJ2-3 gives the full variable domain: SQTIHQWPATLVQPVGSPLSLECTVEGTSNPNLYWYRQAAGRGLQLLFYSVGIGQISSEVPQNLSASRPQDRQFILSSKKLLLSDSGFYLCAWSGIADTQYFGPGTRLTVL.

The rearrangement joins TRBV30 to TRBJ1-4, with a weak D call TRBD1 (5 bases). The CDR3 is 15 amino acids. With 4 bases removed from V and 5 bases from J, the gap between germline ends came to 17 bases. From germline, CDR1 is GTSNPN and CDR2 SVGIG (reference sequence). CDR3 in amino acids: CAWKKGSGSNEKLFF. The CDR3 DNA sequence: TGTGCCTGGAAGAAGGGGTCAGGCTCGAATGAAAAACTGTTTTTT. The complete variable domain, with remaining parts taken from reference TRBV30 and TRBJ1-4, reads SQTIHQWPATLVQPVGSPLSLECTVEGTSNPNLYWYRQAAGRGLQLLFYSVGIGQISSEVPQNLSASRPQDRQFILSSKKLLLSDSGFYLCAWKKGSGSNEKLFFGSGTQLSVL.

The count of this clone is one. The J gene is TRBJ1-2, the V gene TRBV13; 11 bases are a match to TRBD1. Germline V gene sequence: CDR1 PRHDT, CDR2 FYEKMQ (reference sequence). The CDR3 spans 14 residues. Unmatched junction bases numbered 3, after V lost 5 bases and J lost 4 bases. This CDR3 is CASSPGQGGYGYTF. The CDR3 DNA reads TGTGCCAGCAGCCCGGGACAGGGGGGCTATGGCTACACCTTC.

The chain links TRBV27 to TRBJ2-7; TRBD2 is a possible D gene (6 bases). The V and J ends lost 5 bases and 3 bases respectively, with 17 bases between them. Germline V gene sequence: CDR1 MNHEY, CDR2 SMNVEV (reference sequence). This CDR3 comprises 15 residues. CDR3 residues: CASSPRGMDFYEQYF. The CDR3 DNA reads as TGTGCCAGCAGTCCCCGGGGGATGGATTTCTACGAGCAGTACTTC.